This TCR beta chain was sequenced during a study of regulatory T cells in long-lasting Graves disease. This clonotype was detected many times. The CDR3 covers 13 residues. V lost 5 bases and J 4 bases, leaving 11 bases between the germline ends. Germline values: CDR1 SNHLY, CDR2 FYNNEI. Time point in this sample: newly diagnosed GD, antithyroid drugs for less than 3 months. The TCR library was made from RNA extracted from PBMCs. Staff took approximately 10 milliliters of peripheral blood and put it into EDTA tubes. HTBI primers from iRepertoire and Arm-PCR of CDR3 regions yielded the TCR beta libraries. TCRdb recomputed calls from the multiplex PCR reads with MiXCR, one row per CDR3 protein. Here the sample spans approximately 400,000 distinct CDR3 sequences, about an eighth being singletons. The data also belong to a second study, concerning T cells in Graves' hyperthyroidism and ophthalmopathy. This second report adds: Disease duration under 2 months; hyperthyroidism patients were aged 18 to 65.

The specimen comprised peripheral blood mononuclear cells (PBMCs), sampled at new diagnosis, from a patient treated with antithyroid drugs. This chain links TRBV2 with TRBJ1-2; D is ambiguous. The receptor's source is a young woman with Graves disease. The CDR3 sequence: CASSSSKGYGYTF. CDR3 DNA: TGTGCCAGCAGTTCCTCGAAGGGCTATGGCTACACCTTC.